This TCR beta chain is drawn from a study of blood T cells in healthy people across ages. Germline loops: CDR1 SGHTA, CDR2 FQGNSA. The CDR3 runs 13 residues. Trimming took off 2 bases at V and 7 bases at J, with 11 bases between the two ends. Study conclusions and caveats: Long-lived and aged donors differed, with more naive CD4+ cells and higher diversity in the long-lived.

With regard to this clonotype: Its antigen is unknown.

With a J-beta primer mix and a sample-barcoded 5' primer, a second PCR ran roughly 7 to 11 cycles. TCRdb re-called the 5' RACE reads with MiXCR, one entry per CDR3 protein. The sample consists of around 1,800,000 distinct CDR3 sequences, about two fifths of them appearing once. V gene TRBV7-2 combines with J gene TRBJ1-1; D remains unclear. The receptor was derived from a human donor in good health. Sequenced sample: blood. The CDR3 loop reads CASSLLDGYEAFF. In nucleotides, the CDR3 is TGTGCCAGCAGCTTACTGGACGGGTATGAAGCTTTCTTT.